The rows below give T cell receptor beta chains drawn from one sample of a study of blood T cells in healthy people across ages. TCRdb independently ran MiXCR on the 5' RACE reads; one entry per CDR3 protein. The sample lists under 950,000 distinct CDR3 sequences, over 20% occurring once. The sample comprised blood. The receptor set was obtained from a man in his sixties or seventies in good health. Each CDR3 is given with its conserved first and last residue. Fields, in order: J gene, D gene, V gene, clone size, CDR3 DNA, CDR3 protein. D genes are given only for firm matches. For some rows the clone size is stated as once, few or many, or as a class when expanded; others skip it.

j_gene: TRBJ2-7; d_gene: TRBD1; v_gene: TRBV12-3/TRBV12-4; abundance: few; CDR3nt: TGTGCCAGCAGTTCAAACAGGGGTTCCTACGAGCAGTACTTC; CDR3aa: CASSSNRGSYEQYF
j_gene: TRBJ1-2; d_gene: -; v_gene: TRBV30; abundance: few; CDR3nt: TGTGCCTGGAGTTATCGGTCTTTGGCCTTC; CDR3aa: CAWSYRSLAF
j_gene: TRBJ2-6; d_gene: -; v_gene: TRBV19; abundance: few; CDR3nt: TGTGCCAGTACCAAGACAGTCACCTCTGGGGCCAACGTCCTGACTTTC; CDR3aa: CASTKTVTSGANVLTF
j_gene: TRBJ1-3; d_gene: -; v_gene: TRBV14; abundance: -; CDR3nt: TGTGCCAGCAGCGATCTGCCAGGGGTGCCCTCTGGAAACACCATATATTTT; CDR3aa: CASSDLPGVPSGNTIYF
j_gene: TRBJ1-1; d_gene: -; v_gene: TRBV6-6; abundance: few; CDR3nt: TGTGCCAGCAGTACCCGATCCGGGACGGAGAACACTGAAGCTTTCTTT; CDR3aa: CASSTRSGTENTEAFF
j_gene: TRBJ2-1; d_gene: -; v_gene: TRBV12-3/TRBV12-4; abundance: once; CDR3nt: TGTGCCAGCAGTTTCGGGGGAGGAGTCTACAATGAGCAGTTCTTC; CDR3aa: CASSFGGGVYNEQFF
j_gene: TRBJ2-2; d_gene: -; v_gene: TRBV7-2; abundance: few; CDR3nt: TGTGCCAGCAGCTTGCCCACCGGGGAGCTGTTTTTT; CDR3aa: CASSLPTGELFF
j_gene: TRBJ2-3; d_gene: TRBD2; v_gene: TRBV10-3; abundance: -; CDR3nt: TGTGCCATCAGCGACCGGCTAGCGGGAGTTTTGGATACGCAGTATTTT; CDR3aa: CAISDRLAGVLDTQYF
j_gene: TRBJ1-1; d_gene: -; v_gene: TRBV30; abundance: -; CDR3nt: TGTGCCTGGATGAGTCGGGCTGAAGCTTTCTTT; CDR3aa: CAWMSRAEAFF
j_gene: TRBJ2-3; d_gene: -; v_gene: TRBV7-9; abundance: few; CDR3nt: TGTGCCAGCAGCGGATCCGGGTCCTCGGGGGATACGCAGTATTTT; CDR3aa: CASSGSGSSGDTQYF
j_gene: TRBJ2-7; d_gene: -; v_gene: TRBV19; abundance: -; CDR3nt: TGTGCCAGTTCCGGCGACAGAACCTACGAGCAGTACTTC; CDR3aa: CASSGDRTYEQYF
j_gene: TRBJ1-3; d_gene: -; v_gene: TRBV29-1; abundance: -; CDR3nt: TGCAGCGTCCTAGGACGCAACTCTGGAAACACCATATATTTT; CDR3aa: CSVLGRNSGNTIYF
j_gene: TRBJ2-5; d_gene: TRBD2; v_gene: TRBV20-1; abundance: few; CDR3nt: TGCAGTGCTAGATGGCTTCCTCCTCGGCTAGCGGGAGAGACCCAGTACTTC; CDR3aa: CSARWLPPRLAGETQYF
j_gene: TRBJ2-3; d_gene: -; v_gene: TRBV10-3; abundance: few; CDR3nt: TGTGCCACCAGGGGCGATACGCAGTATTTT; CDR3aa: CATRGDTQYF
j_gene: TRBJ2-3; d_gene: TRBD2; v_gene: TRBV20-1; abundance: few; CDR3nt: TGCAGTGCTAGAGATCCCGCAGCGGGGAACACAGATACGCAGTATTTT; CDR3aa: CSARDPAAGNTDTQYF
j_gene: TRBJ2-5; d_gene: -; v_gene: TRBV14; abundance: -; CDR3nt: TGTGCCAGCAGCCCTAGACGGACCCTGATCCAAGAGACCCAGTACTTT; CDR3aa: CASSPRRTLIQETQYF
j_gene: TRBJ2-1; d_gene: -; v_gene: TRBV6-2/TRBV6-3; abundance: -; CDR3nt: TGTGCCAGCAGGCCGGACTCCGGGGGTCGGAATGAGCAGTTCTTC; CDR3aa: CASRPDSGGRNEQFF
j_gene: TRBJ1-4; d_gene: -; v_gene: TRBV12-3/TRBV12-4; abundance: few; CDR3nt: TGTGCCAGCAGCTGGACGCAGGCTAATGAAAAACTGTTTTTT; CDR3aa: CASSWTQANEKLFF
j_gene: TRBJ2-3; d_gene: -; v_gene: TRBV20-1; abundance: -; CDR3nt: TGCAGTGCTACCTTGAGAGATACGCAGTATTTT; CDR3aa: CSATLRDTQYF
j_gene: TRBJ2-1; d_gene: -; v_gene: TRBV11-2; abundance: few; CDR3nt: TGTGCCAGCAGCTTCTTGGCTTCCCGCTCCTACAATGAGCAGTTCTTC; CDR3aa: CASSFLASRSYNEQFF
j_gene: TRBJ2-5; d_gene: TRBD2; v_gene: TRBV12-3/TRBV12-4; abundance: few; CDR3nt: TGTGCCAGCAGGGTAGCGGGGGGGCAAGAGACCCAGTACTTC; CDR3aa: CASRVAGGQETQYF
j_gene: TRBJ2-1; d_gene: -; v_gene: TRBV24-1; abundance: -; CDR3nt: TGTGCCACCTCTGTAAGCTCCTACAATGAGCAGTTCTTC; CDR3aa: CATSVSSYNEQFF
j_gene: TRBJ2-7; d_gene: -; v_gene: TRBV2; abundance: many; CDR3nt: TGTGCCAGCAGTGCCGTACAGGGTTCTCTCAGCTTC; CDR3aa: CASSAVQGSLSF
j_gene: TRBJ2-3; d_gene: -; v_gene: TRBV6-1; abundance: few; CDR3nt: TGTGCCAGCAGTGAGTTTTGGGGGAGCACAGATACGCAGTATTTT; CDR3aa: CASSEFWGSTDTQYF
j_gene: TRBJ2-1; d_gene: -; v_gene: TRBV20-1; abundance: -; CDR3nt: TGCAGTGCTAGAAGGTTAGCCTCCTACAATGAGCAGTTCTTC; CDR3aa: CSARRLASYNEQFF
j_gene: TRBJ1-4; d_gene: -; v_gene: TRBV20-1; abundance: few; CDR3nt: TGCAGTGCTAGAGTGGGGGCGCGGGTCGAAAAACTGTTTTTT; CDR3aa: CSARVGARVEKLFF
j_gene: TRBJ2-1; d_gene: TRBD2; v_gene: TRBV6-5; abundance: -; CDR3nt: TGTGCCAGCAGTTCCCTAGCGGAGGGGAGGAATGAGCAGTTCTTC; CDR3aa: CASSSLAEGRNEQFF
j_gene: TRBJ1-4; d_gene: -; v_gene: TRBV7-2; abundance: few; CDR3nt: TGTGCCAGCAGCTTAACGGGGCAGGGAAGTGAAAAACTGTTTTTT; CDR3aa: CASSLTGQGSEKLFF
j_gene: TRBJ2-7; d_gene: TRBD1; v_gene: TRBV7-9; abundance: -; CDR3nt: TGTGCCAGCAGCCCAGGGGGCTGGTACGAGCAGTACTTC; CDR3aa: CASSPGGWYEQYF
j_gene: TRBJ2-7; d_gene: -; v_gene: TRBV3-1; abundance: few; CDR3nt: TGTGCCAGCAGCCAAGGTCGGGTTAGGAACGAGCAGTACTTC; CDR3aa: CASSQGRVRNEQYF
j_gene: TRBJ1-6; d_gene: TRBD1; v_gene: TRBV6-5; abundance: -; CDR3nt: TGTGCCAGCAGTTACTCGAAGTGGGGACAGAATTCACCCCTCCACTTT; CDR3aa: CASSYSKWGQNSPLHF
j_gene: TRBJ2-7; d_gene: TRBD1; v_gene: TRBV29-1; abundance: once; CDR3nt: TGCAGCGTTGAAGATCAAGAGGACAGGGGCTCCTACGAGCAGTACTTC; CDR3aa: CSVEDQEDRGSYEQYF
j_gene: TRBJ1-6; d_gene: TRBD1; v_gene: TRBV11-2; abundance: -; CDR3nt: TGTGCCAGCAGCTTAAGGACAGGGGGCTCGGTTTCACCCCTCTACTTT; CDR3aa: CASSLRTGGSVSPLYF
j_gene: TRBJ1-6; d_gene: -; v_gene: TRBV12-3/TRBV12-4; abundance: -; CDR3nt: TGTGCCAGCAGTTTCTCCAGAAATAATTCACCCCTCCACTTT; CDR3aa: CASSFSRNNSPLHF
j_gene: TRBJ2-3; d_gene: TRBD2; v_gene: TRBV20-1; abundance: few; CDR3nt: TGCAGTACACTAGCGGGGGCCACAGATACGCAGTATTTT; CDR3aa: CSTLAGATDTQYF
j_gene: TRBJ2-5; d_gene: TRBD1; v_gene: TRBV4-2; abundance: -; CDR3nt: TGTGCCAGCAGCCAACCCGCTCGGACAGGGGCTTACCCTGAGACCCAGTACTTC; CDR3aa: CASSQPARTGAYPETQYF
j_gene: TRBJ2-7; d_gene: -; v_gene: TRBV20-1; abundance: few; CDR3nt: TGCAGTGCTAGTAATGCAGACTACGAGCAGTACTTC; CDR3aa: CSASNADYEQYF
j_gene: TRBJ2-3; d_gene: TRBD2; v_gene: TRBV20-1; abundance: -; CDR3nt: TGCAGTGCTAGACGAGGACTAGCGGGGGGGCGGACAGATACGCAGTATTTT; CDR3aa: CSARRGLAGGRTDTQYF
j_gene: TRBJ2-5; d_gene: TRBD2; v_gene: TRBV12-3/TRBV12-4; abundance: -; CDR3nt: TGTGTCAGCAAAGAGTTAGCGGGAATCGAAGAGACCCAGTACTTC; CDR3aa: CVSKELAGIEETQYF
j_gene: TRBJ1-1; d_gene: -; v_gene: TRBV3-1; abundance: -; CDR3nt: TGTGCCAGCAGCCAAGGTTTTTTCGGCCTAAAGGCCGCTGAAGCTTTCTTT; CDR3aa: CASSQGFFGLKAAEAFF
j_gene: TRBJ1-2; d_gene: -; v_gene: TRBV12-3/TRBV12-4; abundance: -; CDR3nt: TGTGCCAGCAGTTTCGCCACTGACTATGACTACACCTTC; CDR3aa: CASSFATDYDYTF
j_gene: TRBJ2-3; d_gene: TRBD2; v_gene: TRBV12-3/TRBV12-4; abundance: few; CDR3nt: TGTGCCAGCAGTTGGAGACTAGCGGGAGTAGGAGATACGCAGTATTTT; CDR3aa: CASSWRLAGVGDTQYF
j_gene: TRBJ2-3; d_gene: -; v_gene: TRBV29-1; abundance: -; CDR3nt: TGCAGCGAGGCGGATTCGACAGATACGCAGTATTTT; CDR3aa: CSEADSTDTQYF
j_gene: TRBJ2-5; d_gene: -; v_gene: TRBV12-3/TRBV12-4; abundance: -; CDR3nt: TGTGCCAGCAGTTTCGGCAGACAAGAGGCCCAGTACTTC; CDR3aa: CASSFGRQEAQYF
j_gene: TRBJ2-3; d_gene: -; v_gene: TRBV5-1; abundance: -; CDR3nt: TGCGCCAGCAGCACCACCGCGAGCACAGATACGCAGTATTTT; CDR3aa: CASSTTASTDTQYF
j_gene: TRBJ2-3; d_gene: -; v_gene: TRBV4-1; abundance: few; CDR3nt: TGCGCCAGCAGCCAAGAACTCGGACGTAGTGATACGCAGTATTTT; CDR3aa: CASSQELGRSDTQYF
j_gene: TRBJ1-4; d_gene: TRBD1; v_gene: TRBV7-9; abundance: many; CDR3nt: TGTGCCAGCAGCCCAGGGACAGCTAATGAAAAACTGTTTTTT; CDR3aa: CASSPGTANEKLFF
j_gene: TRBJ2-1; d_gene: TRBD2; v_gene: TRBV7-2; abundance: few; CDR3nt: TGTGCCAGCAGCACCGGGACTAGCGGGATCTATGAGCAGTTCTTC; CDR3aa: CASSTGTSGIYEQFF
j_gene: TRBJ1-2; d_gene: TRBD1; v_gene: TRBV4-3; abundance: few; CDR3nt: TGCGCCAGCAGCCTGGGACAGGGTGGTAACTATGGCTACACCTTC; CDR3aa: CASSLGQGGNYGYTF
j_gene: TRBJ2-5; d_gene: -; v_gene: TRBV18; abundance: -; CDR3nt: TGCGCCAGCTCACCGGAGGCCGAGACCCAGTACTTC; CDR3aa: CASSPEAETQYF
j_gene: TRBJ2-5; d_gene: -; v_gene: TRBV20-1; abundance: few; CDR3nt: TGCAGTGCTAGAGAACTGGACTCCACTGAGACCCAGTACTTC; CDR3aa: CSARELDSTETQYF
j_gene: TRBJ2-5; d_gene: -; v_gene: TRBV28; abundance: few; CDR3nt: TGTGCCAGCAGTTCCCAAGTCGGAGGGTTGGAGACCCAGTACTTC; CDR3aa: CASSSQVGGLETQYF
j_gene: TRBJ2-4; d_gene: -; v_gene: TRBV20-1; abundance: once; CDR3nt: TGCAGTGCCAGAATTACCGGACCCGTCCAGGGTTTGGCCAAAAACATTCAGTACTTC; CDR3aa: CSARITGPVQGLAKNIQYF
j_gene: TRBJ2-4; d_gene: -; v_gene: TRBV12-3/TRBV12-4; abundance: -; CDR3nt: TGTGCCAGCAGTTTAGGGCAGGGAGGCAACATTCAGTACTTC; CDR3aa: CASSLGQGGNIQYF
j_gene: TRBJ1-1; d_gene: TRBD1; v_gene: TRBV6-6; abundance: -; CDR3nt: TGTGCCAGCAGTTACTCACAGGGGGCTAAGGGCACTGAAGCTTTCTTT; CDR3aa: CASSYSQGAKGTEAFF